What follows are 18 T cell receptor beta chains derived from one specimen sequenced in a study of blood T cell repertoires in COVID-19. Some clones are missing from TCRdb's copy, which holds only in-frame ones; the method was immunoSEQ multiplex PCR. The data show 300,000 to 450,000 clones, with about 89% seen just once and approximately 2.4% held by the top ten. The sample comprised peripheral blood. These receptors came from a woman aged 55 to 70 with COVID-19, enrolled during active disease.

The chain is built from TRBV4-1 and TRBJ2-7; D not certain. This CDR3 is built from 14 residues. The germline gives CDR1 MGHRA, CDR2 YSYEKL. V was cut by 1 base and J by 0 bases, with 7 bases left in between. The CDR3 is CASSQAGYSYEQYF. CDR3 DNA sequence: TGCGCCAGCAGCCAAGCCGGGTACTCCTACGAGCAGTACTTC.

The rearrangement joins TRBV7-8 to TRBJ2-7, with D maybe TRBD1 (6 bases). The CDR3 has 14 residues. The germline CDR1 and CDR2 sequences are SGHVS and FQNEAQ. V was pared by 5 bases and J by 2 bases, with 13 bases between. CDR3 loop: CASSPQTGTYEQYF. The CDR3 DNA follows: TGTGCCAGCAGCCCACAGACAGGAACCTACGAGCAGTACTTC.

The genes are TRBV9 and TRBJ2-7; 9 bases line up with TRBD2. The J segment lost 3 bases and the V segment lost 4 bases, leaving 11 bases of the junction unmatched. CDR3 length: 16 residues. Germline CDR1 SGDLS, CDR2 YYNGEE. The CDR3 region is CASSLSPGLAVYEQYF. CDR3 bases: TGTGCCAGCAGCTTGTCACCGGGACTAGCAGTCTACGAGCAGTACTTC.

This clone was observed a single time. The CDR3 protein is CAWSVLSGGADTQYF. CDR3 coding DNA: TGTGCCTGGAGTGTACTTAGCGGGGGGGCAGATACGCAGTATTTT. The chain combines TRBV30 with TRBJ2-3; 11 positions agree with TRBD2. This CDR3 comprises 15 residues. V was clipped by 0 bases and J by 4 bases; unmatched bases: 3. The germline CDR1 and CDR2 sequences are GTSNPN and SVGIG (reference sequence).

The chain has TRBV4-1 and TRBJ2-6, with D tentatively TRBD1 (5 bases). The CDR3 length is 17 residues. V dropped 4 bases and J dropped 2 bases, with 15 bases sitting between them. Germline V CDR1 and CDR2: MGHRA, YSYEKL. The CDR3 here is CASSRGQAHTGANVLTF. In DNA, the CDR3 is TGCGCCAGCAGCCGGGGCCAAGCCCATACTGGGGCCAACGTCCTGACTTTC.

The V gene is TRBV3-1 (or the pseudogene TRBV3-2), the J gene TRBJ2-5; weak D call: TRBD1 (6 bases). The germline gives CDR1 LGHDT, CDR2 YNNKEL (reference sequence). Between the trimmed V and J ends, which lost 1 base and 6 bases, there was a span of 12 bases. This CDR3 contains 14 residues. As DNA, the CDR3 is TGTGCCAGCAGCCAAGTTGGGACAAGGAAGACCCAGTACTTC. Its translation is CASSQVGTRKTQYF.

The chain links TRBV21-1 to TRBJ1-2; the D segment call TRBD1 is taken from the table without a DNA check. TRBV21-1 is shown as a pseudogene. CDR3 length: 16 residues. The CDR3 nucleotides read TGTGCCAGCAGCAAAGGAGGTCAGGGGGGTGACTATGGCTACACCTTC. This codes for CASSKGGQGGDYGYTF.

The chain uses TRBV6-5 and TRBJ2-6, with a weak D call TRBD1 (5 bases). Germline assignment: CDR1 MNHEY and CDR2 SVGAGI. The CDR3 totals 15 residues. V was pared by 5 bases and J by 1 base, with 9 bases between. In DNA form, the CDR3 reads TGTGCCAGCAGTCGCAGGGTTTCTGGGGCCAACGTCCTGACTTTC. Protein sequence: CASSRRVSGANVLTF.

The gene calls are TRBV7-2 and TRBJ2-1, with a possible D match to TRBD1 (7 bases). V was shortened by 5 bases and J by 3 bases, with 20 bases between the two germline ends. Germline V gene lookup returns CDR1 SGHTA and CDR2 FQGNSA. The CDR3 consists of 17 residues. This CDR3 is CASSISRGAGFYNEQFF. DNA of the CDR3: TGTGCCAGCAGCATTAGCAGGGGGGCCGGTTTCTACAATGAGCAGTTCTTC.

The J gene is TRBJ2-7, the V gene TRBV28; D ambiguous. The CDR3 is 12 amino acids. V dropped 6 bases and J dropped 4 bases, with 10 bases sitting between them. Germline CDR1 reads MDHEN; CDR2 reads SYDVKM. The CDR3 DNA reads TGTGCCAGCAGCATCTTACAGTACGAGCAGTACTTC. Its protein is CASSILQYEQYF.

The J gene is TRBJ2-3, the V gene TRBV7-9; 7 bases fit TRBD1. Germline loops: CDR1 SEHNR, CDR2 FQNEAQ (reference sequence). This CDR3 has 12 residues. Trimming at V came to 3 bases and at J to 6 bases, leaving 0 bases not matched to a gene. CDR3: CASSLDRDTQYF. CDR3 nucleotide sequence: TGTGCCAGCAGCTTGGACAGGGATACGCAGTATTTT.

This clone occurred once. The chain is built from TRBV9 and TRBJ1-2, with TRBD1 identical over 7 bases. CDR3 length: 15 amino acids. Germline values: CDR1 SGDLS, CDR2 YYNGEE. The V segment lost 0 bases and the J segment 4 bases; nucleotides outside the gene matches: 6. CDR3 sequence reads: CASSVAEGATYGYTF. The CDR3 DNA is TGTGCCAGCAGCGTAGCGGAGGGGGCAACCTATGGCTACACCTTC.

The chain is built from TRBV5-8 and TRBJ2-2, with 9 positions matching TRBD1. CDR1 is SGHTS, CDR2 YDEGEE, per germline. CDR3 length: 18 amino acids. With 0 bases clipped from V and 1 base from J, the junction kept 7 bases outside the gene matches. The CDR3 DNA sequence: TGTGCCAGCAGCTTGGACAGGGGGCGCGGGGAGAACACCGGGGAGCTGTTTTTT. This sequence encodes CASSLDRGRGENTGELFF.

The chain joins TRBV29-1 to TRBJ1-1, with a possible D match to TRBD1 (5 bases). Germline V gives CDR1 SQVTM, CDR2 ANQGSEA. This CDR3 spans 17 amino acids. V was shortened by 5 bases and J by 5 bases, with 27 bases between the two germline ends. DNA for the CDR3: TGCAGCGTTCAAACCCCCGGGACCATGCAACGGGGGACTGAAGCTTTCTTT. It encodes CSVQTPGTMQRGTEAFF.

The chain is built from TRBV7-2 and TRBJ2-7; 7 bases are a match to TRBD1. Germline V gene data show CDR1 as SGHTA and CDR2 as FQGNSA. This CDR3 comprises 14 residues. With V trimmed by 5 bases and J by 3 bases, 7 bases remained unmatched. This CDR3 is CASSAEGTVYEQYF. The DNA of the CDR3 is TGTGCCAGCAGCGCAGAGGGGACAGTCTACGAGCAGTACTTC.

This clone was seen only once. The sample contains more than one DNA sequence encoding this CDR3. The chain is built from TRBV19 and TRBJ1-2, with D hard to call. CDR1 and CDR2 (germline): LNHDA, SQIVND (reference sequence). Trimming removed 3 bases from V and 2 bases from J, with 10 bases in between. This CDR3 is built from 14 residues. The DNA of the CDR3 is TGTGCCAGTAGTATCGGTACGGGGAACTATGGCTACACCTTC. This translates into CASSIGTGNYGYTF.

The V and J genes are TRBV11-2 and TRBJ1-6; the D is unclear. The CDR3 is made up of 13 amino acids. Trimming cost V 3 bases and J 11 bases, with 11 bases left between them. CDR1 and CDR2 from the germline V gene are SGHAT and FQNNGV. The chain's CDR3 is CASSLSPQTPLHF. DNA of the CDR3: TGTGCCAGCAGCTTGTCACCCCAGACACCCCTCCACTTT.

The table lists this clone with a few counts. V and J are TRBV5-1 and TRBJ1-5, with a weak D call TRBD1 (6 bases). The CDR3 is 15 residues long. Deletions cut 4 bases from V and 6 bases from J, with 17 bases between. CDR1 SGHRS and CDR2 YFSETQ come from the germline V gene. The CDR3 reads CASSREGDRSQPQHF. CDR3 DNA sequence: TGCGCCAGCAGCCGGGAGGGGGATCGTAGTCAGCCCCAGCATTTT.